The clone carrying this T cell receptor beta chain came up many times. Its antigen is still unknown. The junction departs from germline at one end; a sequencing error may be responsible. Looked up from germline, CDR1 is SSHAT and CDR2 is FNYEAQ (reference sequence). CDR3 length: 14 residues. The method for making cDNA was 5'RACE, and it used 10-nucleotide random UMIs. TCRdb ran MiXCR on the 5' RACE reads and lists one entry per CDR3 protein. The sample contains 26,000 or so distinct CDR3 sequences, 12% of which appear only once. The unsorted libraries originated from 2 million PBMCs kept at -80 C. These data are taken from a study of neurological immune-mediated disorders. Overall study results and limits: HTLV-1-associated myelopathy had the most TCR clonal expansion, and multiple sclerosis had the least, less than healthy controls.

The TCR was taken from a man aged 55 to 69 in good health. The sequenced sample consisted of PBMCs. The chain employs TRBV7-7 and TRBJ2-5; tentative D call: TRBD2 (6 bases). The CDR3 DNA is TGTGCTAGCAGCCGGGACTCGCTATTAGGGACCCAGTACTTC. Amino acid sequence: CASSRDSLLGTQYF.